This T cell receptor beta chain was sequenced during a study of blood T cell repertoires in COVID-19. Whole-study context: The United States, Italy and Spain supplied acute and convalescent COVID-19 samples. PBMCs, B-cell-depleted T cells, or T cells provided the cDNA or gDNA that made up the material.

Authors' processing steps: By means of reference gene primer amplification, nucleated cell counts were estimated. The data were produced by immunoSEQ multiplex PCR, yet TCRdb's version contains in-frame clones alone and is incomplete. The DNA gave D and trimming, while V, J and clone size come from that table. The sample consists of approximately 51,000 clones, about 85% of them appearing once. J was trimmed by 4 bases and V by 4 bases; bases with no gene match: 16. In germline, CDR1 is GTSNPN, CDR2 SVGIG (reference sequence). This CDR3 contains 19 residues. Sequencing used peripheral blood. The J gene is TRBJ2-3, the V gene TRBV30; 14 bases are shared with TRBD2. The TCR originated in a human donor in a cohort sampled during active COVID-19. The CDR3 loop is CAWTTTNPGLAGESDTQYF. The CDR3 DNA reads TGTGCCTGGACAACTACAAACCCGGGACTAGCGGGGGAGTCAGATACGCAGTATTTT.